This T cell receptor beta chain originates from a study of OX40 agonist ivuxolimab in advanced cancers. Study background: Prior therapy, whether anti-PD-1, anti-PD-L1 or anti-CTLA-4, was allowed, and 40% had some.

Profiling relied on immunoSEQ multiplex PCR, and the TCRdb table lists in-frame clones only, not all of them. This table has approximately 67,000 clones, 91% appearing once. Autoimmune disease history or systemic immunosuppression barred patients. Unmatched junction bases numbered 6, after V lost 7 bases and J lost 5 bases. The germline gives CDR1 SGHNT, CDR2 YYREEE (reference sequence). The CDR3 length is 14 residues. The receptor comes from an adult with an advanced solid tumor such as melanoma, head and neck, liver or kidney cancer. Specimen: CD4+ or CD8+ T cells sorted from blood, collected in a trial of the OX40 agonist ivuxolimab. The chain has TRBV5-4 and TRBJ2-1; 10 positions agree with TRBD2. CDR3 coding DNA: TGTGCCAGCGGTAGAGCGGGGGGGGACAATGAGCAGTTCTTC. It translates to CASGRAGGDNEQFF.